The entry that follows covers one TCR beta chain sequence. These data are taken from a study of blood T cell repertoires in COVID-19. The CDR3 spans 11 residues. Trimming removed 4 bases at V and 4 bases at J, with 3 bases between. CDR1 is SGHRS, CDR2 YFSETQ, per germline. Under the authors' procedure: The authors estimated nucleated cell counts from reference gene primer amplification. Method: immunoSEQ multiplex PCR; TCRdb's copy keeps in-frame clones and lacks some. That table gives V, J and clone size, and the DNA gave D and trimming. The data hold approximately 51,000 clones, with 80% to 90% observed a single time.

The source is a man aged 45-65 years with active COVID-19. This chain links TRBV5-1 with TRBJ1-5; D is undetermined. The sample was peripheral blood. CDR3 bases: TGCGCCAGCAGCCGGAATCAGCCCCAGCATTTT. Translated: CASSRNQPQHF.